One sample yielded the 29 T cell receptor beta chains listed below, sequenced in a study of cytomegalovirus exposure and HLA in healthy donors. PCR amplification relied on 60 Vbeta primers (plus 13 Jbeta primers). Profiled with immunoSEQ multiplex PCR; TCRdb holds only in-frame clones, not every one. The repertoire holds about 180,000 clones, with roughly 85% as singletons. The sample taken for sequencing was PBMCs. The receptor set was obtained from a woman aged 40 to 50 in good health and CMV-seronegative.

This clone was counted once. This sequence joins TRBV11-2 and TRBJ2-1; 7 nucleotides agree with TRBD1. The V segment lost 1 base and the J segment 4 bases; nucleotides outside the gene matches: 7. Germline V gene sequence: CDR1 SGHAT, CDR2 FQNNGV. The CDR3 runs 16 residues. CDR3: CASSLATRGPYNEQFF. The DNA of the CDR3 is TGTGCCAGCAGCTTAGCAACGAGGGGGCCTTACAATGAGCAGTTCTTC.

The chain combines TRBV6-5 with TRBJ2-2; D may be TRBD1 (5 bases). The V and J ends lost 0 bases and 0 bases respectively, with 8 bases between them. CDR3 size: 16 residues. CDR1 MNHEY and CDR2 SVGAGI come from the germline V gene. The CDR3: CASSYSPRANTGELFF. As DNA, the CDR3 is TGTGCCAGCAGTTACTCGCCCAGGGCGAACACCGGGGAGCTGTTTTTT.

The chain joins TRBV11-3 to TRBJ1-1, with a weak D call TRBD1 (5 bases). This CDR3 spans 14 amino acids. V shed 1 base and J shed 1 base, with 7 bases lying between them. The germline CDR1 and CDR2 sequences are SGHNT and YENEEA. CDR3 loop: CASSLGGGNTEAFF. In DNA, the CDR3 is TGTGCCAGCAGCTTAGGGGGGGGGAACACTGAAGCTTTCTTT.

The chain links TRBV28 to TRBJ2-7, with D perhaps TRBD2 (7 bases). V lost 5 bases and J lost 2, with 16 bases in between. CDR1 MDHEN and CDR2 SYDVKM come from the germline V gene. The CDR3 extends over 15 amino acids. The DNA of the CDR3 is TGTGCCAGCAGTCCCTCGCGGGGGCTCGCCTACGAGCAGTACTTC. Protein product: CASSPSRGLAYEQYF.

The chain employs TRBV19 and TRBJ2-7; 8 bases are shared with TRBD2. V trimming: 10 bases; J trimming: 3 bases; junction bases outside the gene matches: 5. Germline V CDR1 and CDR2: LNHDA, SQIVND (reference sequence). The CDR3 extends over 12 amino acids. CDR3 nucleotides: TGTGCCACTTCGGGGGGGCTCTACGAGCAGTACTTC. Its protein is CATSGGLYEQYF.

This sequence joins TRBV1 and TRBJ1-2; the table's TRBD1 call for D was not verified on the DNA. TRBV1 is labeled a pseudogene. The CDR3 covers 13 residues. The CDR3 here is CTSSQGPNYGYTF. CDR3 in DNA: TGCACCAGCAGCCAAGGGCCTAACTATGGCTACACCTTC.

The rearrangement links TRBV19 to TRBJ1-4, with 7 bases that match TRBD1. The CDR3 is 15 amino acids. Germline lookup yields CDR1 LNHDA and CDR2 SQIVND (reference sequence). V was pared by 6 bases and J by 0 bases, with 4 bases of the junction left unmatched. The CDR3 DNA reads TGTGCCAGTAGAATCACAGGGGCAACTAATGAAAAACTGTTTTTT. Its protein is CASRITGATNEKLFF.

The CDR3 DNA reads TGTGCCAGCAGTGCCAATGACCCTTGGGGGGATAGCACAGATACGCAGTATTTT. It encodes CASSANDPWGDSTDTQYF. The chain employs TRBV2 and TRBJ2-3, with D perhaps TRBD2 (6 bases). Germline V gives CDR1 SNHLY, CDR2 FYNNEI. The CDR3 length is 18 residues. The V and J ends lost 4 bases and 0 bases respectively, with 20 bases between them.

In this sample, this clone turned up a few times. The rearrangement uses TRBV30 and TRBJ1-1; D is unclear. There are 14 residues in the CDR3. Germline V CDR1 and CDR2: GTSNPN, SVGIG (reference sequence). V was cut by 1 base and J by 2 bases, with 11 bases left in between. The CDR3 nucleotides are TGTGCCTGGAGTGGTTCTATGCTAAACACTGAAGCTTTCTTT. As protein: CAWSGSMLNTEAFF.

The rearrangement uses TRBV5-1 and TRBJ1-4; the D gene is possibly TRBD1 (5 bases). Trimming took 3 bases from V and 1 from J, leaving 10 bases between them. The length of the CDR3 is 15 residues. Germline lookup yields CDR1 SGHRS and CDR2 YFSETQ. The CDR3 nucleotides read TGCGCCAGCAGCTCAGACAGATTAACTAATGAAAAACTGTTTTTT. It is translated as CASSSDRLTNEKLFF.

The genes are TRBV5-1 and TRBJ1-1; possibly TRBD1 for D (5 bases). Germline assignment: CDR1 SGHRS and CDR2 YFSETQ. Trimming took off 0 bases at V and 1 base at J, with 10 bases between the two ends. The CDR3 length is 15 residues. The CDR3 reads CASSLGGVKNTEAFF. The CDR3 DNA follows: TGCGCCAGCAGCTTGGGGGGCGTTAAGAACACTGAAGCTTTCTTT.

The chain links TRBV5-6 to TRBJ1-4, with D maybe TRBD1 (5 bases). V was clipped by 0 bases and J by 7 bases, with 10 bases between them. In germline, CDR1 is SGHDT, CDR2 YYEEEE. This CDR3 spans 14 amino acids. CDR3 nucleotides: TGTGCCAGCAGCTTGGGGACAATAAGTGAAAAACTGTTTTTT. It specifies CASSLGTISEKLFF.

The CDR3 reads CASSLGPAANQPQHF. Here the CDR3 DNA reads TGTGCCAGCAGCTTGGGGCCGGCGGCCAATCAGCCCCAGCATTTT. The chain combines TRBV5-4 with TRBJ1-5; D gene ambiguous. The CDR3 covers 15 residues. In germline, CDR1 is SGHNT, CDR2 YYREEE (reference sequence). Deletions cut 0 bases from V and 3 bases from J, with 10 bases between.

The V call is TRBV5-1, the J call TRBJ2-5, with 10 positions matching TRBD2. The CDR3 has 17 amino acids. The junction had 9 bases not matched to a gene; V was cut back by 0 bases and J by 4 bases. Germline V gene sequence: CDR1 SGHRS, CDR2 YFSETQ. CDR3 coding DNA: TGCGCCAGCAGCTTGGCCCCTAGCGGGGGTGGCGGAGAGACCCAGTACTTC. Translated: CASSLAPSGGGGETQYF.

The V gene is TRBV21-1, the J gene TRBJ2-7; TRBD1 reflects the table's D call only, with no check against the DNA. TRBV21-1 is tagged as a pseudogene. This CDR3 comprises 15 residues. This CDR3 is CASSKAGDSNYEQYF. In DNA form, the CDR3 reads TGTGCCAGCAGCAAAGCTGGCGACAGCAACTACGAGCAGTACTTC.

The J gene is TRBJ2-2, the V gene TRBV9, with 14 bases identical to TRBD2. From germline, CDR1 is SGDLS and CDR2 YYNGEE. The CDR3 covers 18 residues. V gave up 4 bases and J gave up 8 bases; unmatched junction bases: 13. The CDR3 sequence: CASSPRLAGGPRKGELFF. As DNA, the CDR3 is TGTGCCAGCAGCCCACGACTAGCGGGAGGGCCTAGGAAGGGGGAGCTGTTTTTT.

The chain joins TRBV30 to TRBJ2-7; 11 bases are a match to TRBD2. V lost 8 bases to trimming and J lost 7 bases; unmatched junction nucleotides: 10. Germline V gives CDR1 GTSNPN, CDR2 SVGIG (reference sequence). The CDR3 runs 13 residues. This CDR3 is CAGRLAGGREQYF. The CDR3 DNA reads as TGTGCCGGACGGCTAGCGGGAGGAAGAGAGCAGTACTTC.

This chain connects TRBV5-5 to TRBJ2-2; 10 bases line up with TRBD1. Germline assignment: CDR1 SGHKS and CDR2 YYEKEE (reference sequence). This CDR3 spans 17 amino acids. J lost 7 bases, V lost 0 bases, and 9 bases had no gene match. This CDR3 is CASSLVPGTGANGELFF. As DNA, the CDR3 is TGTGCCAGCAGCTTGGTTCCCGGGACAGGGGCTAACGGGGAGCTGTTTTTT.

The chain recombines TRBV21-1 with TRBJ1-2. TRBV21-1 is described as a pseudogene. The CDR3 spans 14 residues. CDR3 in DNA: TGTGCCAGCAGCAGATCGGTAGCTAACTATGGCTACACCTTC. It yields the protein CASSRSVANYGYTF.

The DNA of the CDR3 is TGCGCCAGCAGCCAACTCGCCGGGACAGGGGGCGCGGAGGGCTACACCTTC. This codes for CASSQLAGTGGAEGYTF. The V call is TRBV4-3, the J call TRBJ1-2; 12 bases fit TRBD1. Unmatched junction bases numbered 12, after V lost 2 bases and J lost 8 bases. Germline V gene lookup returns CDR1 LGHNA and CDR2 YSLEER. The CDR3 extends over 17 amino acids.

This chain connects TRBV28 to TRBJ1-1; D is unclear. Germline V lookup: CDR1 MDHEN, CDR2 SYDVKM. Trimming shortened V by 2 bases and J by 4 bases, and 11 bases separated the two germline ends. The CDR3 is 14 amino acids. CDR3 sequence: CASSLVLAGTEAFF. DNA for the CDR3: TGTGCCAGCAGTTTAGTACTAGCGGGCACTGAAGCTTTCTTT.

This chain joins TRBV14 and TRBJ1-4; D is uncertain. The CDR3 is made up of 16 amino acids. CDR1 SGHDN and CDR2 FVKESK come from the germline V gene. The V end lost 1 base, the J end lost 0 bases, and 9 bases lay between the germline ends. Here the CDR3 DNA reads TGTGCCAGCAGCCAAGGGCCCCTAGCAACTAATGAAAAACTGTTTTTT. This translates into CASSQGPLATNEKLFF. Complete variable domain (other parts from reference TRBV14 and TRBJ1-4): EAGVTQFPSHSVIEKGQTVTLRCDPISGHDNLYWYRRVMGKEIKFLLHFVKESKQDESGMPNNRFLAERTGGTYSTLKVQPAELEDSGVYFCASSQGPLATNEKLFFGSGTQLSVL.

The V gene is TRBV4-1, the J gene TRBJ1-1; D might be TRBD1 (6 bases). The germline CDR1 and CDR2 sequences are MGHRA and YSYEKL. The V end was cut by 0 bases, the J end by 6 bases, with 11 bases between. The CDR3 spans 14 residues. The DNA for the CDR3 is TGCGCCAGCAGCCAAGAGAGGGGGAAACCTGAAGCTTTCTTT. Protein product: CASSQERGKPEAFF.

This chain connects TRBV5-1 to TRBJ2-2; 11 positions match TRBD1. The CDR3 is made up of 18 amino acids. Per the germline V gene, CDR1 is SGHRS and CDR2 is YFSETQ. Losses at the gene ends were 0 bases for V and 0 bases for J; bases not matched to a gene: 4. The CDR3 sequence is CASSLVPGQGANTGELFF. In nucleotides, the CDR3 is TGCGCCAGCAGCTTGGTCCCGGGACAGGGGGCGAACACCGGGGAGCTGTTTTTT.

This clone was detected only a few times. J is TRBJ2-6 and V is TRBV2; D unclear. This CDR3 contains 12 residues. Deletions cut 11 bases from V and 0 bases from J, with 5 bases between. Germline CDR1 SNHLY, CDR2 FYNNEI. The CDR3 region has the DNA TGTGCCCTCCCCTCTGGGGCCAACGTCCTGACTTTC. Its translation: CALPSGANVLTF.

V is TRBV7-9 and J is TRBJ1-5; 9 bases match TRBD1. The germline gives CDR1 SEHNR, CDR2 FQNEAQ (reference sequence). Trimming removed 5 bases from V and 4 bases from J; junction bases left unmatched: 3. This CDR3 spans 14 amino acids. CDR3 in amino acids: CASSHGTGNQPQHF. CDR3 sequence (DNA): TGTGCCAGCAGCCACGGGACAGGGAATCAGCCCCAGCATTTT.

The table lists this clone with a count of one. The V gene is TRBV11-2, the J gene TRBJ2-7, with 8 bases lining up with TRBD1. This CDR3 has 13 amino acids. Trimming cost V 4 bases and J 5 bases; bases outside gene matches: 4. The germline V gene encodes CDR1 SGHAT and CDR2 FQNNGV. CDR3 loop: CASSSDRVDEQYF. In nucleotides, the CDR3 is TGTGCCAGCAGCTCGGACAGGGTGGACGAGCAGTACTTC.

The V call is TRBV14, the J call TRBJ2-1, with 9 bases identical to TRBD2. Germline CDR1 and CDR2: SGHDN and FVKESK. The CDR3 length is 19 residues. Unmatched junction bases numbered 17, after V lost 0 bases and J lost 8 bases. The CDR3 is CASSQDITAGGPLIDEQFF. As DNA, the CDR3 is TGTGCCAGCAGCCAAGATATAACGGCGGGAGGGCCTCTAATCGATGAGCAGTTCTTC.

The sample holds a few counts of this clone. This sequence joins TRBV19 and TRBJ2-4; 7 bases are shared with TRBD2. This CDR3 has 15 amino acids. J gave up 1 base and V 0 bases, and 0 bases lay outside the gene matches. Germline V gene data show CDR1 as LNHDA and CDR2 as SQIVND (reference sequence). The chain's CDR3 is CASSIEGGAKNIQYF. The CDR3 coding sequence is TGTGCCAGTAGTATAGAGGGAGGGGCCAAAAACATTCAGTACTTC.